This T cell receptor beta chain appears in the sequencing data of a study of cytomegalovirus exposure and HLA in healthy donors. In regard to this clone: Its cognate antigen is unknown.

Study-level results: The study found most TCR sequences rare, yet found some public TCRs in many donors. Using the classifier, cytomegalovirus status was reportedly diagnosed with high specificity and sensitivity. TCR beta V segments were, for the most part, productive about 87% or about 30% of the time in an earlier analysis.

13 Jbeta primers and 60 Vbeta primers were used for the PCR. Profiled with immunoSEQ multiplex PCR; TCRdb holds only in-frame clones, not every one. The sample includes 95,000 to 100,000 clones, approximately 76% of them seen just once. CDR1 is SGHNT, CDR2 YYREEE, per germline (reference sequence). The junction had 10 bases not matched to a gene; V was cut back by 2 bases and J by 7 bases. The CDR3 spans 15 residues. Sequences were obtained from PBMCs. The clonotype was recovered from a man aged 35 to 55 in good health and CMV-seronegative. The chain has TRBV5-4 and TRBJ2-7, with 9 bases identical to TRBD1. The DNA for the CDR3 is TGTGCCAGCAGCTTCCCGGGACAGGGAGTCGATGAGCAGTACTTC. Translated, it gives CASSFPGQGVDEQYF.